The entry that follows covers one T cell receptor (beta chain) sequence. What it binds is unknown. A heparinised blood draw that averaged about 100 mL was obtained once from each donor. This entry is derived from a study of beta chain features in type 1 diabetes. Study conclusions and caveats: cDNA sequencing could over-represent cells with high TCR expression.

CDR1 and CDR2 (germline): GTSNPN, SVGIG (reference sequence). V was pared by 3 bases and J by 2 bases, with 16 bases between. The CDR3 is 15 amino acids. The whole isolated RNA underwent reverse transcription, so sequencing captured expressed TCRB transcripts. Produced via immunoSEQ multiplex PCR; TCRdb's table is partial and in-frame only. The sample holds a few hundred thousand clones, roughly 30% seen once. This rearrangement joins TRBV30 to TRBJ2-5; D ambiguous. This sequence was found in a man aged 18 to 35 in good health. The material sequenced was naive CD4+ T cells from blood. CDR3 sequence (DNA): TGTGCCTGGAGCGCCCCCCTTACCCTTCAAGAGACCCAGTACTTC. This encodes CAWSAPLTLQETQYF.